This TCR beta chain was documented in a study of T cells after yellow fever vaccination. CDR1 and CDR2 (germline): MNHEY, SVGAGI. V lost 0 bases, J lost 0 bases, and 8 bases lay in between. The CDR3 length is 15 residues. This clonotype has a single count. The antigen remains undetermined. Study-wide findings and caveats: Reappearance after the booster was observed for most primary-vaccination clones (roughly 96% CD4, about 86% CD8).

TCRdb re-derived calls from the 5' RACE reads in MiXCR, one entry per CDR3 protein. The profile covers 100,000 to 150,000 distinct CDR3 sequences, with 8% to 10% appearing a single time and under 40% taken by the ten largest. The receptor comes from a man aged 18 to 35 who received the YFV17D yellow fever vaccine. The chain employs TRBV6-5 and TRBJ1-1; the D is unclear. The sample was CD8+ T cells sorted from PBMCs, taken on the day of the yellow fever booster vaccination. CDR3 DNA: TGTGCCAGCAGTTACTCGAAACAGCTGAACACTGAAGCTTTCTTT. Protein product: CASSYSKQLNTEAFF.